This note documents a single TCR beta chain sequence. The data were taken from a study of tumour-infiltrating T cells in Burkitt lymphoma. About the research overall: Repertoire clonality predicted overall and progression-free survival.

CDR3 length: 13 amino acids. Trimming stripped 0 bases from V and 7 bases from J, with 9 bases between. CDR1 is LGHNA, CDR2 YSLEER, per germline. Sequencing was performed with immunoSEQ multiplex PCR; in TCRdb, only in-frame clones are kept and a portion is missing. Among around 15,000 clones listed, around four fifths were seen once. This clonotype originated in a human donor with diffuse large B-cell lymphoma. The chain couples TRBV4-3 to TRBJ1-1; D gene ambiguous. The sample consisted of tumor tissue. Here the CDR3 reads CASSQEVRLEAFF. The CDR3 nucleotides read TGCGCCAGCAGCCAAGAAGTCCGCCTTGAAGCTTTCTTT.